Listed below are T cell receptor beta chains from one sample, sequenced in a study of T-cell reconstitution after alpha-beta-depleted transplantation in children. Using its own MiXCR run on the PCR reads, TCRdb lists one record per CDR3 protein. The table records 9,000 or so distinct CDR3 sequences, approximately 15% of them present only once. This specimen consisted of PBMCs, mostly from graft donor cells, obtained 60 days after TCRalphabeta/CD19-depleted stem cell transplant. These receptors were obtained from a male patient younger than 18 who had a stem cell transplant for acute lymphoblastic leukemia, so the T cells may come from the graft donor. The CDR3 runs from the conserved cysteine through the conserved F or W. The D gene is left open where the match is weak. Size is omitted from some rows. Given values are once, few, many or a class for expanded clones.

d_gene: .; v_gene: TRBV19; abundance: many; j_gene: TRBJ1-6; CDR3nt: TGTGCCAGTAGTATTCAGGCGAACAGGGATAATTCACCCCTCCACTTT; CDR3aa: CASSIQANRDNSPLHF
d_gene: TRBD2; v_gene: TRBV27; abundance: many; j_gene: TRBJ2-5; CDR3nt: TGTGCCAGCAGTCCGTGGATAGCGGGAGTATCGGAGACCCAGTACTTC; CDR3aa: CASSPWIAGVSETQYF
d_gene: .; v_gene: TRBV20-1; abundance: .; j_gene: TRBJ2-7; CDR3nt: TGCAGTCCCATTAGGGACCGTTACGAGCAGTACTTC; CDR3aa: CSPIRDRYEQYF
d_gene: .; v_gene: TRBV5-6; abundance: many; j_gene: TRBJ2-7; CDR3nt: TGTGCCAGCAGCTTGGTAGGAGGCTCCTACGAGCAGTACTTC; CDR3aa: CASSLVGGSYEQYF
d_gene: TRBD1; v_gene: TRBV7-9; abundance: medium-sized; j_gene: TRBJ1-5; CDR3nt: TGTGCCAGCAGCTTATATGCCGGACAGGGGTTTAGCAATCAGCCCCAGCATTTT; CDR3aa: CASSLYAGQGFSNQPQHF
d_gene: .; v_gene: TRBV29-1; abundance: many; j_gene: TRBJ2-3; CDR3nt: TGCAGCGTCTATTATACCGGGTACACCGATACGCAGTATTTT; CDR3aa: CSVYYTGYTDTQYF
d_gene: .; v_gene: TRBV7-2; abundance: many; j_gene: TRBJ2-3; CDR3nt: TGTGCCAGCAGCTTAGGGTCTGGGGTTAGGACAGATACGCAGTATTTT; CDR3aa: CASSLGSGVRTDTQYF
d_gene: TRBD2; v_gene: TRBV30; abundance: few; j_gene: TRBJ2-5; CDR3nt: TGTGCCTGGAGTGTCGGGGGGGCCGCCGAGACCCAGTACTTC; CDR3aa: CAWSVGGAAETQYF
d_gene: TRBD1; v_gene: TRBV5-1; abundance: many; j_gene: TRBJ2-2; CDR3nt: TGCGCCAGCAGGGAGCCAGGGGGCTTCGGGGAGCTGTTTTTT; CDR3aa: CASREPGGFGELFF
d_gene: .; v_gene: TRBV7-8; abundance: many; j_gene: TRBJ1-1; CDR3nt: TGTGCCAGCAGCTTAGGGGGGTCTACTGAAGCTTTCTTT; CDR3aa: CASSLGGSTEAFF
d_gene: TRBD2; v_gene: TRBV12-3/TRBV12-4; abundance: many; j_gene: TRBJ2-1; CDR3nt: TGTGCCAGCAGTTGGGGACTAGCGGGAAGGGTACGCGACAATGAGCAGTTCTTC; CDR3aa: CASSWGLAGRVRDNEQFF
d_gene: .; v_gene: TRBV18; abundance: few; j_gene: TRBJ2-5; CDR3nt: TGTGCCAGCTCACGTCAAGAGACCCAGTACTTC; CDR3aa: CASSRQETQYF
d_gene: .; v_gene: TRBV7-9; abundance: many; j_gene: TRBJ1-2; CDR3nt: TGTGCCAGCAGCTTATCCGACAGAAGGGGAGACTATGGCTACACCTTC; CDR3aa: CASSLSDRRGDYGYTF
d_gene: TRBD1; v_gene: TRBV9; abundance: many; j_gene: TRBJ2-3; CDR3nt: TGTGCCAGCAGCGTGACAGGGAACACAGATACGCAGTATTTT; CDR3aa: CASSVTGNTDTQYF
d_gene: .; v_gene: TRBV21-1; abundance: many; j_gene: TRBJ1-4; CDR3nt: TGTGCCAGCAGCAGCAAACCCCCCTTGGGCGACAGGCCTAATGAAAAACTGTTTTTT; CDR3aa: CASSSKPPLGDRPNEKLFF
d_gene: TRBD1; v_gene: TRBV27; abundance: few; j_gene: TRBJ1-1; CDR3nt: TGTGCCACCTCATGGCAGGGGGCAAGGGGGACTGAAGCTTTCTTT; CDR3aa: CATSWQGARGTEAFF
d_gene: .; v_gene: TRBV6-5; abundance: large; j_gene: TRBJ1-1; CDR3nt: TGTGCCAGTACTACAGTATCGAACACTGAAGCTTTCTTT; CDR3aa: CASTTVSNTEAFF
d_gene: .; v_gene: TRBV12-3/TRBV12-4; abundance: many; j_gene: TRBJ2-1; CDR3nt: TGTGCCAGCAGCCGCGGTGGGAACTACAATGAGCAGTTCTTC; CDR3aa: CASSRGGNYNEQFF
d_gene: .; v_gene: TRBV6-1; abundance: .; j_gene: TRBJ1-4; CDR3nt: TGTGCCAGCAGCTTTTTCCCCGATAATGAAAAACTGTTTTTT; CDR3aa: CASSFFPDNEKLFF
d_gene: .; v_gene: TRBV18; abundance: many; j_gene: TRBJ2-1; CDR3nt: TGTGCCAGCTCACCACGCAATGAGCAGTTCTTC; CDR3aa: CASSPRNEQFF
d_gene: .; v_gene: TRBV5-5; abundance: many; j_gene: TRBJ1-2; CDR3nt: TGTGCCAGCAGCCTCAGGGCTTTCTATGGCTACACCTTC; CDR3aa: CASSLRAFYGYTF
d_gene: .; v_gene: TRBV27; abundance: many; j_gene: TRBJ2-3; CDR3nt: TGTGCCAGCCGGGCAGGAGGGACAGATACGCAGTATTTT; CDR3aa: CASRAGGTDTQYF
d_gene: TRBD1; v_gene: TRBV7-2; abundance: many; j_gene: TRBJ1-2; CDR3nt: TGTGCCAGCAGCCCCCAGGACAGGGGACTACATGGCTACACCTTC; CDR3aa: CASSPQDRGLHGYTF
d_gene: TRBD2; v_gene: TRBV5-1; abundance: .; j_gene: TRBJ2-7; CDR3nt: TGCGCCAGCAGCCCGCGGGGGAGCGAACAGTCCGAGCAGTACTTC; CDR3aa: CASSPRGSEQSEQYF
d_gene: TRBD2; v_gene: TRBV7-2; abundance: many; j_gene: TRBJ2-1; CDR3nt: TGTGCCAGCAGCTCCGGGACTAGCGGGGCCATCTTCTTC; CDR3aa: CASSSGTSGAIFF
d_gene: TRBD2; v_gene: TRBV7-2; abundance: many; j_gene: TRBJ2-1; CDR3nt: TGTGCCAGCTCGACTAGCGGGGGGTACAATGAGCAGTTCTTC; CDR3aa: CASSTSGGYNEQFF
d_gene: TRBD2; v_gene: TRBV20-1; abundance: .; j_gene: TRBJ2-1; CDR3nt: TGCAGTGCTAGGAGGACTAGCCGATCCTACAATGAGCAGTTCTTC; CDR3aa: CSARRTSRSYNEQFF
d_gene: .; v_gene: TRBV3-1; abundance: .; j_gene: TRBJ2-7; CDR3nt: TGTGCCTCCTGCCATTCACGGAGGGGGAAAGCGGGCGTCCTCTACGAGCAGTACTTC; CDR3aa: CASCHSRRGKAGVLYEQYF
d_gene: TRBD2; v_gene: TRBV28; abundance: .; j_gene: TRBJ2-3; CDR3nt: TGTGCCAGCAGTCCAGCGGGACTAGTCTTTGACACGCAGTATTTT; CDR3aa: CASSPAGLVFDTQYF
d_gene: .; v_gene: TRBV7-2; abundance: many; j_gene: TRBJ2-7; CDR3nt: TGTGCCAGCAGCTTGTGGGGAGCGGGCCCTGCCTACGAGCAGTACTTC; CDR3aa: CASSLWGAGPAYEQYF
d_gene: .; v_gene: TRBV5-6; abundance: many; j_gene: TRBJ1-2; CDR3nt: TGTGCCAGCAGCTCAGGACAGAACTATGGCTACACCTTC; CDR3aa: CASSSGQNYGYTF